This T cell receptor beta chain derives from a study of OX40 agonist ivuxolimab in advanced cancers. Overall study: Patients in dose escalation had liver, melanoma, kidney or head and neck cancers.

The germline gives CDR1 SNHLY, CDR2 FYNNEI. Losses at the gene ends were 5 bases for V and 5 bases for J; bases not matched to a gene: 4. This CDR3 spans 13 amino acids. Regarding this clone: The target antigen is unknown.

Libraries were prepared by immunoSEQ multiplex PCR; TCRdb keeps only in-frame clonotypes and omits some of them. The table shows about 48,000 clones, with 75% to 90% occurring only once. Study-wide findings and caveats: The mean number of expanded clones was higher in CD8+ T cells than in CD4+.

This receptor was obtained from an adult with an advanced solid tumor such as melanoma, head and neck, liver or kidney cancer. The sample was CD4+ or CD8+ T cells sorted from blood, taken in a trial of the OX40 agonist ivuxolimab. This chain links TRBV2 with TRBJ1-2; TRBD1 matches at 8 bases. CDR3 in DNA: TGTGCCAGCAGTCTGCAGGGGGCATATGGCTACACCTTC. Its protein product is CASSLQGAYGYTF.